Listed below are T cell receptor beta chains from one sample, sequenced in a study of spatial heterogeneity in lung cancer. Each CDR3 protein gets one entry after TCRdb re-called the 5' RACE reads with MiXCR. The repertoire holds 89,000 or so distinct CDR3 sequences, with around 21% as singletons. Material: PBMCs, obtained at surgery. The receptor source for this set is a male donor with early-stage non-small cell lung cancer. Both conserved end residues are part of each CDR3. Each record gives: CDR3 length, J gene, V gene, CDR3 protein.

length: 17; J: TRBJ2-3; V: TRBV12-3/TRBV12-4; CDR3: CASSLWTSGISTDTQYF
length: 13; J: TRBJ2-7; V: TRBV29-1; CDR3: CSVAGLAATQQYF
length: 14; J: TRBJ2-3; V: TRBV20-1; CDR3: CSAIELGVTDTQYF
length: 14; J: TRBJ2-7; V: TRBV10-2; CDR3: CASSKQGPTYEQYF
length: 14; J: TRBJ2-5; V: TRBV20-1; CDR3: CSAGMRELRETQYF
length: 12; J: TRBJ2-7; V: TRBV7-8; CDR3: CASILRGYEQYF
length: 14; J: TRBJ1-3; V: TRBV20-1; CDR3: CSATTHSSGNTIYF
length: 14; J: TRBJ1-5; V: TRBV2; CDR3: CASSGTGGNQPQHF
length: 14; J: TRBJ1-4; V: TRBV12-3/TRBV12-4; CDR3: CATSRQDVREKLFF
length: 14; J: TRBJ2-1; V: TRBV11-2; CDR3: CASSPTEGLAIPFF
length: 19; J: TRBJ1-1; V: TRBV20-1; CDR3: CSASRSPSGSIPMNTEAFF
length: 14; J: TRBJ1-2; V: TRBV3-1; CDR3: CASSHPGFGYGYTF
length: 17; J: TRBJ2-1; V: TRBV6-2/TRBV6-3; CDR3: CASSRSIQGARGNEQFF
length: 15; J: TRBJ1-5; V: TRBV28; CDR3: CASSLGGSSNQPQHF
length: 15; J: TRBJ2-1; V: TRBV28; CDR3: CASSFATSVYNEQFF
length: 13; J: TRBJ2-7; V: TRBV28; CDR3: CASSNNRGHEQYF
length: 14; J: TRBJ1-2; V: TRBV6-5; CDR3: CASRNPGGGDGYTF
length: 13; J: TRBJ1-1; V: TRBV5-1; CDR3: CASMETMNTEAFF
length: 16; J: TRBJ2-1; V: TRBV5-1; CDR3: CASSSIGGRSYNEQFF
length: 15; J: TRBJ1-2; V: TRBV18; CDR3: CASSPPQTDNYGYTF
length: 13; J: TRBJ2-1; V: TRBV20-1; CDR3: CSASGRAYNEQFF
length: 17; J: TRBJ2-7; V: TRBV4-1; CDR3: CASSQGPLTASSYEQYF
length: 17; J: TRBJ2-3; V: TRBV19; CDR3: CASSHLGPTTAGDTQYF
length: 18; J: TRBJ2-1; V: TRBV10-2; CDR3: CASIGGGYRVSSYNEQFF
length: 13; J: TRBJ2-7; V: TRBV11-3; CDR3: CASSLRGAYEQYF
length: 17; J: TRBJ2-5; V: TRBV23-1; CDR3: CASSHPPPTSGWETQYF
length: 15; J: TRBJ1-2; V: TRBV7-9; CDR3: CVSSPLGQGDYGYTF
length: 16; J: TRBJ2-1; V: TRBV10-3; CDR3: CAISPNSGAGGNEQFF
length: 13; J: TRBJ1-3; V: TRBV18; CDR3: CASSPASGNTIYF